This is a list of T cell receptor beta chains from one sample in a study of read filtering for tumor transcriptome and immune sequencing. Using its own MiXCR run on the reads, TCRdb lists one record per CDR3 protein. The table shows 130,000 or so distinct CDR3 sequences, with around 13% occurring only once. What was sequenced was a population of CD138-negative cells sorted from bone marrow. The origin of the receptors is a donor at least 40 years old with multiple myeloma. The CDR3 runs from the conserved cysteine through the conserved F or W. The D gene is left open where the match is weak. Expanded clones are given a class, and other clones once, few, many or no size at all.

CDR3 protein | CDR3 DNA | J gene | clone size | D gene | V gene
CAISATDTQYF | TGTGCCATCAGTGCCACAGATACGCAGTATTTT | TRBJ2-3 | many | - | TRBV10-3
CAISEFSGTSGPGEQFF | TGTGCCATCAGTGAGTTCTCCGGGACTAGCGGCCCGGGGGAGCAGTTCTTC | TRBJ2-1 | many | TRBD2 | TRBV10-3
CASSRIQTGGEFF | TGTGCCAGCAGCCGAATCCAGACAGGGGGCGAGTTCTTC | TRBJ2-1 | - | TRBD1 | TRBV14
CASSPLFTGELFF | TGTGCCAGCTCACCACTGTTCACCGGGGAGCTGTTTTTT | TRBJ2-2 | many | - | TRBV18
CSATGIRDSPYEQYF | TGCAGTGCTACAGGCATCCGGGACAGTCCCTACGAGCAGTACTTC | TRBJ2-7 | many | TRBD1 | TRBV20-1
CASSETGGANTEAFF | TGTGCCAGCAGTGAGACAGGGGGCGCGAACACTGAAGCTTTCTTT | TRBJ1-1 | many | TRBD1 | TRBV6-2/TRBV6-3
CASSMGLAGYNEQFF | TGTGCCAGTAGTATGGGACTAGCGGGATATAATGAGCAGTTCTTC | TRBJ2-1 | many | TRBD2 | TRBV19
CASTHSPSSYNEQFF | TGTGCCAGCACCCATAGCCCCAGCTCCTACAATGAGCAGTTCTTC | TRBJ2-1 | many | - | TRBV11-2
CASSPRPGDQPQHF | TGTGCCAGCAGCCCTCGCCCGGGCGACCAGCCCCAGCATTTT | TRBJ1-5 | many | - | TRBV12-3/TRBV12-4
CASRPSGGAYEQYF | TGTGCCAGCAGACCTTCAGGGGGGGCCTACGAGCAGTACTTC | TRBJ2-7 | - | - | TRBV12-3/TRBV12-4
CASSLRAPANNEQFF | TGCGCCAGCAGCTTGCGGGCGCCAGCAAACAATGAGCAGTTCTTC | TRBJ2-1 | many | - | TRBV5-1
CASSIGNSYNEQFF | TGTGCCAGTAGTATAGGGAACAGCTACAATGAGCAGTTCTTC | TRBJ2-1 | many | - | TRBV19